The T cell receptor beta chain described here comes from a study of T cells in localized non-small cell lung cancer. General study results and limits: Paired adjacent lung recovered a median approximately 57 of the top 100 tumor clones. Higher adjacent-lung clonality was associated with shorter survival. Peak T cell clonality was found in uninvolved adjacent lung, exceeding tumor. Only one tumor region was sequenced, so heterogeneity remains possible.

Sequencing was performed with immunoSEQ multiplex PCR; in TCRdb, only in-frame clones are kept and a portion is missing. The data hold more than 25,000 clones, with about nine tenths observed a single time. In regard to this clone: As yet, its antigen is unknown.

CDR3 length equals 18 residues. Per the germline V gene, CDR1 is SGHVS and CDR2 is FQNEAQ. The V end lost 2 bases, the J end lost 0 bases, and 16 bases lay between the germline ends. The chain recombines TRBV7-8 with TRBJ2-2; TRBD2 is a possible D gene (6 bases). This sequence was found in a man aged 40 to 70 with stage II lung adenocarcinoma. The specimen was PBMCs, collected before any cancer treatment. The CDR3: CASSLLGGKGSNTGELFF. Written as DNA, the CDR3 is TGTGCCAGCAGCTTACTCGGCGGGAAGGGGTCGAACACCGGGGAGCTGTTTTTT.